These 5 T cell receptor beta chains share one sample of origin, sequenced in a study of early T cells in non-severe SARS-CoV-2 infection. TCRdb re-called the 5' RACE reads through MiXCR, storing one row per CDR3 protein. The sample shows 120,000 or so distinct CDR3 sequences, 10% to 15% of them seen only once. The sequencing here drew on whole blood, taken at baseline. These receptors were collected from an adult who was a healthcare worker with PCR-confirmed SARS-CoV-2 infection or an uninfected control (not recorded which).

This clonotype was detected only a few times. The chain is built from TRBV12-3 or TRBV12-4 and TRBJ2-4; D gene uncertain. Trimming pared 1 base from V and 8 bases from J, leaving 12 bases between. The CDR3 is 14 residues long. DNA for the CDR3: TGTGCCAGCAGTTTAGGGCCGGTGGGTGACATTCAGTACTTC. Residues: CASSLGPVGDIQYF.

The chain combines TRBV7-2 with TRBJ2-3; 10 bases agree with TRBD2. The CDR3 totals 16 residues. With V trimmed by 0 bases and J by 1 base, 1 base remained unmatched. The germline CDR1 and CDR2 sequences are SGHTA and FQGNSA. The CDR3, as DNA: TGTGCCAGCAGCTTAGCTCTAGCGGGAGGCACAGATACGCAGTATTTT. It codes for CASSLALAGGTDTQYF.

The table lists this clonotype with many counts. The gene calls are TRBV29-1 and TRBJ2-2, with D tentatively TRBD1 (6 bases). V shed 5 bases and J shed 1 base, with 14 bases lying between them. The germline V gene has CDR1 SQVTM and CDR2 ANQGSEA. The CDR3 sequence is 15 residues long. CDR3 bases: TGCAGCGTTTCCTCAGGGGCTTGGAACACCGGGGAGCTGTTTTTT. This encodes CSVSSGAWNTGELFF.

Only a few counts were recorded for this clonotype. For the CDR3, the DNA is TGTGCCAGCAGGCCTTTAGGGGAGGGAAACACCATATATTTT. Amino acids: CASRPLGEGNTIYF. The chain has TRBV28 and TRBJ1-3; tentative D call: TRBD1 (5 bases). From germline, CDR1 is MDHEN and CDR2 SYDVKM. The CDR3 is 14 amino acids. V lost 6 bases to trimming and J lost 4 bases, with 13 bases between them.

The rearrangement joins TRBV24-1 to TRBJ2-1, with 8 bases matching TRBD1. In germline, CDR1 is KGHDR, CDR2 SFDVKD. The CDR3 extends over 16 amino acids. V lost 3 bases to trimming and J lost 1 base; unmatched junction nucleotides: 4. CDR3 nucleotide sequence: TGTGCCACCAGTGATCAGGGGACAGGTTCCTACAATGAGCAGTTCTTC. Translated: CATSDQGTGSYNEQFF.